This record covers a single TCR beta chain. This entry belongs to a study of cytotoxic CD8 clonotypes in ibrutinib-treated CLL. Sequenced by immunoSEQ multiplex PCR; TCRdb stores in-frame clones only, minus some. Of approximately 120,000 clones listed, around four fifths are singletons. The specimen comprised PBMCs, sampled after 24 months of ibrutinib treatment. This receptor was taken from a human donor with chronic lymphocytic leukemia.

The CDR3: CASSPQFGTVKQTDTQYF. In DNA form, the CDR3 reads TGTGCCAGCTCACCACAGTTTGGGACCGTTAAACAGACAGATACGCAGTATTTT. The chain is built from TRBV18 and TRBJ2-3, with D perhaps matching TRBD1 or TRBD2 (5 bases each). Trimming pared 1 base from V and 3 bases from J, leaving 20 bases between. CDR1 and CDR2 from the germline V gene are KGHSH and LQKENI. The CDR3 is made up of 18 amino acids.